This T cell receptor beta chain came from a study of monozygotic twins with inflammatory bowel disease. Study-wide results and limits: Healthy co-twins showed greater TCRbeta diversity (inverse Simpson) than IBD patients. No repertoire similarity difference was seen between concordant and discordant twins; power was possibly limited.

During cDNA synthesis, UMIs that each contained a 6-nucleotide sample barcode were added by means of template switching. Reanalyzing the 5' RACE reads, TCRdb keeps one entry per CDR3 protein, without DNA. The sample totals some 330,000 distinct CDR3 sequences. On this clonotype: The antigen remains undetermined.

CDR3 length equals 13 residues. Germline V gives CDR1 WSHSY, CDR2 SAAADI. The chain is built from TRBV10-2 and TRBJ2-7; lacking DNA, the TRBD2 call made by TCRdb goes unchecked. Input material: blood. The TCR originated in a human donor with ulcerative colitis or Crohn's disease, or a healthy co-twin of an affected twin (not recorded which). CDR3 sequence: CASRRGPTYEQYF.